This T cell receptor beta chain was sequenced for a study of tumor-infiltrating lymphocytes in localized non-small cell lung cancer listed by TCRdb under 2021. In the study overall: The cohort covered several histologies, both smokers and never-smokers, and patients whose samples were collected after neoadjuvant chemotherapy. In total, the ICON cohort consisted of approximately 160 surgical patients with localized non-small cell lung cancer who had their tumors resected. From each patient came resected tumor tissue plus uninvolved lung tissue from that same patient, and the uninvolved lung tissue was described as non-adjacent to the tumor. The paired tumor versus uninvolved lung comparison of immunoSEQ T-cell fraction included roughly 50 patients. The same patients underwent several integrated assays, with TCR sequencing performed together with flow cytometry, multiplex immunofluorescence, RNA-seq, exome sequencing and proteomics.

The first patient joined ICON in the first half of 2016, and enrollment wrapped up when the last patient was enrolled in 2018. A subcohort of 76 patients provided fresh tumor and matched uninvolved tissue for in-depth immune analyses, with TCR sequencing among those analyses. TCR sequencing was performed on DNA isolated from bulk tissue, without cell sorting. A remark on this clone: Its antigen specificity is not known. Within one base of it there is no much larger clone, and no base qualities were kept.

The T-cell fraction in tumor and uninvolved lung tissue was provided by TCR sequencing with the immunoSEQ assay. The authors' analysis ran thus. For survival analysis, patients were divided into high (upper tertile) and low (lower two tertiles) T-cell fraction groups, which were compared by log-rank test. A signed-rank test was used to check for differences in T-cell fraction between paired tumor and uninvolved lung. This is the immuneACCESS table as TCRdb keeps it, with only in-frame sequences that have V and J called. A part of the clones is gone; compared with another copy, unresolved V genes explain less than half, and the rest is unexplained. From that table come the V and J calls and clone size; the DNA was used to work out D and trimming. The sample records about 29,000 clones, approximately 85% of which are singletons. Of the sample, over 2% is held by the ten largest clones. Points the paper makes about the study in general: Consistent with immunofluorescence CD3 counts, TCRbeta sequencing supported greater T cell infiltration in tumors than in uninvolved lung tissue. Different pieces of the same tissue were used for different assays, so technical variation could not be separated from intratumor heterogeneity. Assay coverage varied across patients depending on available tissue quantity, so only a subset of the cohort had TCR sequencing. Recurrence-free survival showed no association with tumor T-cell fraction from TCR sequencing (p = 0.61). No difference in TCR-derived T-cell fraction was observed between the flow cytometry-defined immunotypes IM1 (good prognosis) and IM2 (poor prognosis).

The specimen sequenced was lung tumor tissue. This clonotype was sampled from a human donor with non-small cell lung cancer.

The CDR3 protein is CASSWTSGGVGQETQYF. The nucleotide sequence reads as follows: TGTGCCAGCAGCTGGACTAGCGGGGGCGTCGGCCAAGAGACCCAGTACTTC. The chain was built from TRBV5-6 and TRBJ2-5; TRBD2 fits 13 bases in the junction. CDR3 length: 17 amino acids, cysteine to phenylalanine. Only the CDR3 portion is preserved as DNA: 51 bases, with reading frame beginning at the first base. The germline V gene provides CDR1 SGHDT and CDR2 YYEEEE. The germline V end is reduced by 3 bases and the J end by 1 base; junction bases left unmatched: 6.